Reported below is one TCR beta chain. What it binds is not known. The authors loaded approximately 220 ng DNA, 25,000 to 30,000 T cell genomes, into sorted-subset replicate PCRs. Clones were sequenced by immunoSEQ multiplex PCR, and TCRdb holds only the in-frame ones, with some missing. Of some 580,000 clones in the sample, 95% to 98% were seen once. This entry belongs to a study of shared clonotypes between healthy human individuals. General study findings and limits: A few donors showed sharing of around 5% of naive CD4 clonotypes. Non-shared clonotypes showed lower generation probabilities than clonotypes common to all four donors.

Naive CD8 cells comprised CD45RO-negative, CCR7-positively selected cells, excluding terminally differentiated effector memory CD45RA+ cells. The donor population consisted of healthy HIV-negative adults with no recent acute infections or vaccinations. Losses at the gene ends were 2 bases for V and 3 bases for J; bases not matched to a gene: 10. The CDR3 extends over 17 amino acids. CDR1 is SQVTM and CDR2 is ANQGSEA in the germline V gene. This TCR was sampled from a man under 40 in good health. The sample consisted of naive CD8+ T cells sorted from blood. The chain employs TRBV29-1 and TRBJ1-4, with 9 bases fitting TRBD1. The CDR3 DNA sequence: TGCAGCGTTGAAATCCCCACAGGGGGCGAGCCTAATGAAAAACTGTTTTTT. Translation: CSVEIPTGGEPNEKLFF.